The rows below give T cell receptor beta chains drawn from one sample of a study of blood T cell repertoires in COVID-19. The data were produced by immunoSEQ multiplex PCR, yet TCRdb's version contains in-frame clones alone and is incomplete. The repertoire holds about 55,000 clones, with about four fifths as singletons. Sequencing used peripheral blood. The receptor source for this set is a human donor in a cohort sampled during active or convalescent COVID-19. Each CDR3 is given without its conserved first and last residue. Clone sizes are given selectively: once, few, many, or a class where the clone is expanded.

j_gene: TRBJ1-3; v_gene: TRBV10-3; abundance: -; CDR3aa: AISESRVEALISGNTIY
j_gene: TRBJ1-2; v_gene: TRBV16; abundance: -; CDR3aa: ASSQFQGSGYGYT
j_gene: TRBJ1-5; v_gene: TRBV24-1; abundance: once; CDR3aa: ATSDFGQEESNQPQH
j_gene: TRBJ2-7; v_gene: TRBV4-3; abundance: -; CDR3aa: ASSQGRDKYEQY
j_gene: TRBJ2-5; v_gene: TRBV7-2; abundance: -; CDR3aa: ASSSMTGQETQY
j_gene: TRBJ1-2; v_gene: TRBV6-2/TRBV6-3; abundance: -; CDR3aa: ASSSPGQGVGYT
j_gene: TRBJ1-2; v_gene: TRBV18; abundance: -; CDR3aa: ASSPRTGDDYGYT
j_gene: TRBJ2-1; v_gene: TRBV7-2; abundance: -; CDR3aa: ASSHNGLGRGINNEQF
j_gene: TRBJ1-5; v_gene: TRBV6-2/TRBV6-3; abundance: once; CDR3aa: ASSWSSQPQH
j_gene: TRBJ1-1; v_gene: TRBV11-3; abundance: -; CDR3aa: ASSLGGQGGTEAF
j_gene: TRBJ1-5; v_gene: TRBV2; abundance: -; CDR3aa: ASRAESNQPQH
j_gene: TRBJ2-6; v_gene: TRBV7-9; abundance: once; CDR3aa: ASGHSGANVLT
j_gene: TRBJ1-1; v_gene: TRBV4-3; abundance: -; CDR3aa: ASSFQGEDHTEAF
j_gene: TRBJ1-4; v_gene: TRBV5-1; abundance: once; CDR3aa: ASSTGQTNEKLF
j_gene: TRBJ2-1; v_gene: TRBV3-1/TRBV3-2; abundance: -; CDR3aa: ASSLDRGRQF
j_gene: TRBJ1-1; v_gene: TRBV4-2; abundance: once; CDR3aa: ASSLGTAHTEAF
j_gene: TRBJ1-6; v_gene: TRBV7-9; abundance: few; CDR3aa: ASSLGGAGNSPLH
j_gene: TRBJ2-1; v_gene: TRBV4-3; abundance: few; CDR3aa: ASSQTGLAGHSYNEQF
j_gene: TRBJ1-4; v_gene: TRBV30; abundance: -; CDR3aa: AWSTGGDREKLF
j_gene: TRBJ1-3; v_gene: TRBV5-1; abundance: -; CDR3aa: ASSLAGTVSGNTIY
j_gene: TRBJ2-3; v_gene: TRBV19; abundance: -; CDR3aa: ASSIGRDRGSTDTQY
j_gene: TRBJ2-2; v_gene: TRBV7-9; abundance: -; CDR3aa: ASSLIGGRITGELF
j_gene: TRBJ2-5; v_gene: TRBV11-2; abundance: -; CDR3aa: ASSLELAGGRGAQY
j_gene: TRBJ1-3; v_gene: TRBV3-1/TRBV3-2; abundance: -; CDR3aa: ASRPTGISGNTIY
j_gene: TRBJ2-1; v_gene: TRBV7-7; abundance: -; CDR3aa: ASSGTSGGSYNEQF
j_gene: TRBJ1-2; v_gene: TRBV7-2; abundance: -; CDR3aa: ASSLAIGGPHGYT
j_gene: TRBJ2-3; v_gene: TRBV6-5; abundance: -; CDR3aa: ASRRTGHTDTQY
j_gene: TRBJ2-5; v_gene: TRBV7-3; abundance: -; CDR3aa: ASSLRGLEKTQY
j_gene: TRBJ1-2; v_gene: TRBV5-4; abundance: once; CDR3aa: ASSPVGPGGVTGYGYT
j_gene: TRBJ1-3; v_gene: TRBV3-1/TRBV3-2; abundance: -; CDR3aa: ASSQGARLTGNTIY
j_gene: TRBJ2-2; v_gene: TRBV7-9; abundance: -; CDR3aa: ASTPWDRNTGELF
j_gene: TRBJ2-1; v_gene: TRBV7-2; abundance: -; CDR3aa: ASSLDGQGGGIINEQF
j_gene: TRBJ1-2; v_gene: TRBV4-1; abundance: -; CDR3aa: ASSRLGQGNYGYT
j_gene: TRBJ1-2; v_gene: TRBV7-2; abundance: -; CDR3aa: ASSLGASNLGYGYT
j_gene: TRBJ1-5; v_gene: TRBV19; abundance: -; CDR3aa: ASSIQGPRQPQH
j_gene: TRBJ2-7; v_gene: TRBV6-5; abundance: -; CDR3aa: ASSPQGTGEQY
j_gene: TRBJ1-1; v_gene: TRBV10-3; abundance: -; CDR3aa: AISPGQRNTEAF
j_gene: TRBJ2-6; v_gene: TRBV19; abundance: -; CDR3aa: ASSQSGGASGANVLT
j_gene: TRBJ2-5; v_gene: TRBV18; abundance: -; CDR3aa: ASSTSQETQY
j_gene: TRBJ2-3; v_gene: TRBV7-9; abundance: -; CDR3aa: ASSLRVAGSDTQY
j_gene: TRBJ2-3; v_gene: TRBV5-1; abundance: -; CDR3aa: ASSLDRFTDTQY
j_gene: TRBJ2-7; v_gene: TRBV27; abundance: -; CDR3aa: ASSTRTGRYEQY
j_gene: TRBJ1-1; v_gene: TRBV11-2; abundance: -; CDR3aa: ASSLDWTGTGEAF
j_gene: TRBJ2-3; v_gene: TRBV6-5; abundance: -; CDR3aa: ASSYSGGATDTQY
j_gene: TRBJ2-7; v_gene: TRBV7-8; abundance: -; CDR3aa: ASRDPGQGKYEQY
j_gene: TRBJ1-1; v_gene: TRBV19; abundance: -; CDR3aa: ASSFGPTGAFTEAF
j_gene: TRBJ2-7; v_gene: TRBV3-1/TRBV3-2; abundance: once; CDR3aa: ASSRPPRSYEQY
j_gene: TRBJ1-5; v_gene: TRBV18; abundance: -; CDR3aa: ASSRDRGRDQPQH
j_gene: TRBJ1-2; v_gene: TRBV5-6; abundance: few; CDR3aa: ASSRTDGSNYGYT
j_gene: TRBJ2-7; v_gene: TRBV10-1; abundance: many; CDR3aa: ASIEGTVSRYEQY
j_gene: TRBJ1-4; v_gene: TRBV7-2; abundance: -; CDR3aa: ASSPGLTTNEKLF
j_gene: TRBJ1-1; v_gene: TRBV5-1; abundance: once; CDR3aa: ASSLEEGVAGTEAF
j_gene: TRBJ1-2; v_gene: TRBV6-2/TRBV6-3; abundance: -; CDR3aa: ASSYPRGDVYGYT
j_gene: TRBJ1-1; v_gene: TRBV7-6; abundance: -; CDR3aa: ASSFDSYTEAF
j_gene: TRBJ1-1; v_gene: TRBV9; abundance: -; CDR3aa: ASSVSRTGASTEAF
j_gene: TRBJ2-5; v_gene: TRBV19; abundance: -; CDR3aa: ASQARRGPGETQY
j_gene: TRBJ2-2; v_gene: TRBV30; abundance: -; CDR3aa: AWTRTGLSTGELF
j_gene: TRBJ1-1; v_gene: TRBV27; abundance: -; CDR3aa: ASSLFVTSTEAF